The entry below describes one TCR beta chain. These data originate in a study of T cell changes during pregnancy in multiple sclerosis. Trimming removed 6 bases from V and 2 bases from J, with 14 bases in between. CDR3 length: 15 residues. The germline V gene encodes CDR1 MNHNY and CDR2 SVGAGI (reference sequence). The repertoire was sequenced with immunoSEQ multiplex PCR; TCRdb's copy has only in-frame clones and lacks some. The table has under 90,000 clones, roughly 94% seen once; the top ten hold around 0.97%. The J gene is TRBJ1-5, the V gene TRBV6-6, with D possibly TRBD1 on 6 matching bases. The sequencing here drew on peripheral blood, taken in the second trimester of pregnancy. The clonotype comes from a female donor in good health, enrolled as a control in a pregnancy study. Written as DNA, the CDR3 is TGTGCCAGCAGCCGAACAGGGTTGGGCAATCAGCCCCAGCATTTT. Translating it yields CASSRTGLGNQPQHF.